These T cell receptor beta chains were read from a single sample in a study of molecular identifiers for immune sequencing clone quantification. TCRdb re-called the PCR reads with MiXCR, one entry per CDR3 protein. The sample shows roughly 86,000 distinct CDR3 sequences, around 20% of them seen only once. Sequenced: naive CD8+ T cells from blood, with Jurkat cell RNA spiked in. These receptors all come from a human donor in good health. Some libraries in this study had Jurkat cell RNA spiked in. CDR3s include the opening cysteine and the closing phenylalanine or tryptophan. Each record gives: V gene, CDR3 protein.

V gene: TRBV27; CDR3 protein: CASSLFTRGDTEAFF
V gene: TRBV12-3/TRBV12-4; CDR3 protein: CASSQGQYTGELFF
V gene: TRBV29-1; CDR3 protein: CSVDDRQRTLSTDTQYF
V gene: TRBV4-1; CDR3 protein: CASSHGTSRYEQYF
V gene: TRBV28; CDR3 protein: CASSFGPYSTDTQYF
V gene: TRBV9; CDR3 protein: CASSPRTGVFQNGYTF
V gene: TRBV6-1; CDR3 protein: CASSEGRGTGEFGSNQPQHF
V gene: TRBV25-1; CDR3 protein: CASSWGGLGETQYF
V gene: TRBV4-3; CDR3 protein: CASSQSLAGGHNEQFF
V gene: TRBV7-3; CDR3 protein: CASSSGQGATEAFF
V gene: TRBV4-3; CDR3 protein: CASSQVTGVNTIYF
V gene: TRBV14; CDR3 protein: CASSQGDRVPPYEQYF
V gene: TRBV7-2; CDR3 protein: CASSLFGGAHYEQYF
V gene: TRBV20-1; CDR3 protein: CSARLAYEQYF
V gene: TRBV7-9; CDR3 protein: CASSPGTDTQYF
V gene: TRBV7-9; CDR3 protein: CASSLGSDTIYF
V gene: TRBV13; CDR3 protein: CASSLGTGASGANVLTF
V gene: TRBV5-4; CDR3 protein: CASSLAGTAYEQYF
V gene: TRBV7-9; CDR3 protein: CASSPPDTEAFF
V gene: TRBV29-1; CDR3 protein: CSVVPGTSYNEQFF
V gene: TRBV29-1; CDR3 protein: CSVETAATYEQYF
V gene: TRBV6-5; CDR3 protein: CASFVGGVGNEAFF
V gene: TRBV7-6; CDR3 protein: CASSPTPTNTGELFF
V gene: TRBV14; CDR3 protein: CASSLTAHYEQYF
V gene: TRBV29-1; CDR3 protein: CSVDTGVHEQFF
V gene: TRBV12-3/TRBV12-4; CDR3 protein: CASSFPWTSGGAYTQYF
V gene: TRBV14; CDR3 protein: CASSLRTWETQYF
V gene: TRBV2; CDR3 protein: CASSPSRDTNTGELFF
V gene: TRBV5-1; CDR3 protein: CASSPGTSGGTDTQYF
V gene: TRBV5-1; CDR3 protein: CASSFEQGNEQYF
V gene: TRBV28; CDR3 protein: CASSARGGAPTDTQYF
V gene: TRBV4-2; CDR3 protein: CASSQAPGLAYEQYF
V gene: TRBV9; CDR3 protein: CASSPGTYAYEQYF
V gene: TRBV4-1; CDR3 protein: CASSQDPGVRTDTQYF
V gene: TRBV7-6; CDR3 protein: CASSLAPGTQETQYF
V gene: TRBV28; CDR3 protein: CASSPRTSSYEQYF
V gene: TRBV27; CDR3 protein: CASSLGNEAFF
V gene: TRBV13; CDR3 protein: CASSLAGRSYEQYF
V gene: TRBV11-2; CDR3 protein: CASSSQRDLPYNEQFF
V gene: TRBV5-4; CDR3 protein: CASSLASWELFF
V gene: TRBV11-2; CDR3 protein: CASSPLRNTGELFF
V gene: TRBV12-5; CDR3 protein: CASGGLAGVVEQFF